Below, 30 T cell receptor beta chains from the same sample are listed, as sequenced in a study of shared clonotypes between healthy human individuals. The protocol was immunoSEQ multiplex PCR, while the TCRdb copy is restricted to in-frame clones and leaves out a portion. The sample records fewer than 350,000 clones, roughly 87% being singletons. What was sequenced was memory CD8+ T cells sorted from blood. The sample's subset: CD45RO+ cells pooled with CCR7-negative TemRA cells. These receptors all stem from a man aged 18 to 35 in good health.

The chain combines TRBV9 with TRBJ1-2; D is unclear. The V gene lost 3 bases and the J gene lost 8 bases, with 11 bases spanning the gap. Germline V gives CDR1 SGDLS, CDR2 YYNGEE. This CDR3 has 12 amino acids. CDR3 coding DNA: TGTGCCAGCAGCGGCCTTAGTGGAGGCTACACCTTC. Amino acid sequence: CASSGLSGGYTF.

This rearrangement joins TRBV5-1 to TRBJ1-2; TRBD1 agrees at 7 bases. V was clipped by 3 bases and J by 3 bases; unmatched bases: 8. The CDR3 covers 15 residues. From germline, CDR1 is SGHRS and CDR2 YFSETQ. DNA for the CDR3: TGCGCCAGCAGCTCTCCCGGGACAGAAGACTATGGCTACACCTTC. Residues: CASSSPGTEDYGYTF.

This clone was picked up one time. The rearrangement links TRBV5-4 to TRBJ2-1, with 7 bases matching TRBD2. CDR1 SGHNT and CDR2 YYREEE come from the germline V gene (reference sequence). The length of the CDR3 is 13 residues. J gave up 7 bases and V 0 bases, and 1 base lay outside the gene matches. As DNA, the CDR3 is TGTGCCAGCAGCTTGGGGACTAGTAATGAGCAGTTCTTC. It codes for CASSLGTSNEQFF.

CDR3 sequence (DNA): TGTGCCAGCAGTGAATGGGGACCCTCAGAGCAGTTCTTC. Translating it yields CASSEWGPSEQFF. The chain carries TRBV2 and TRBJ2-1; D possibly uses TRBD1 or TRBD2 (5 bases each). The CDR3 runs to 13 residues. The V end was cut by 2 bases, the J end by 10 bases, with 12 bases between. Germline loops: CDR1 SNHLY, CDR2 FYNNEI.

Turning to this clone: Different DNA sequences within this sample yield the same CDR3. V is TRBV9 and J is TRBJ1-1, with TRBD1 as a possible D gene (6 bases). This CDR3 is built from 13 residues. CDR1 is SGDLS, CDR2 YYNGEE, per germline. V was cut by 0 bases and J by 5 bases, with 8 bases left in between. CDR3: CASSVGGLTEAFF. CDR3 DNA sequence: TGTGCCAGCAGCGTAGGGGGGCTTACTGAAGCTTTCTTT. Filled out from reference TRBV9 and TRBJ1-1, the complete variable domain reads DSGVTQTPKHLITATGQRVTLRCSPRSGDLSVYWYQQSLDQGLQFLIQYYNGEERAKGNILERFSAQQFPDLHSELNLSSLELGDSALYFCASSVGGLTEAFFGQGTRLTVV.

V is TRBV4-1 and J is TRBJ2-7, with 7 bases aligning to TRBD1. J lost 1 base, V lost 0 bases, and 9 bases had no gene match. The CDR3 totals 17 residues. Germline CDR1 is MGHRA and CDR2 is YSYEKL. The CDR3 reads CASSQDIPRGISYEQYF. The DNA for the CDR3 is TGCGCCAGCAGCCAAGATATCCCCAGGGGGATTTCCTACGAGCAGTACTTC.

CDR3 sequence: CASSPGLAGDPQGYEQYF. The CDR3 DNA sequence: TGTGCCAGCAGCCCGGGACTAGCGGGAGATCCTCAGGGCTACGAGCAGTACTTC. The J gene is TRBJ2-7, the V gene TRBV13; 14 bases map to TRBD2. J was trimmed by 3 bases and V by 5 bases; bases with no gene match: 12. Germline V gene lookup returns CDR1 PRHDT and CDR2 FYEKMQ (reference sequence). This CDR3 has 18 amino acids.

This clone has more than one count but fewer than ten. The genes are TRBV29-1 and TRBJ2-3; D is undetermined. V was trimmed by 2 bases and J by 0 bases, leaving 18 bases between them. The germline gives CDR1 SQVTM, CDR2 ANQGSEA. The CDR3 has 17 amino acids. CDR3: CSVEPFTYGTSTDTQYF. In DNA, the CDR3 is TGCAGCGTTGAACCATTCACTTACGGTACTAGCACAGATACGCAGTATTTT.

This chain links TRBV27 with TRBJ2-7, with D maybe TRBD2 (5 bases). From germline, CDR1 is MNHEY and CDR2 SMNVEV (reference sequence). The CDR3 is made up of 16 amino acids. Trimming pared 3 bases from V and 1 base from J, leaving 16 bases between. The DNA for the CDR3 is TGTGCCAGCAGTTTGTCGGCGGGTGAAATATCCTACGAGCAGTACTTC. This sequence encodes CASSLSAGEISYEQYF.

V usage is TRBV7-9 and J usage is TRBJ2-5; TRBD1 might be the D (6 bases). The germline V gene has CDR1 SEHNR and CDR2 FQNEAQ (reference sequence). Trimming removed 4 bases at V and 1 base at J, with 10 bases between. This CDR3 has 14 residues. The CDR3 sequence is CASSSATGQETQYF. The CDR3 DNA follows: TGTGCCAGCAGCTCAGCGACAGGCCAAGAGACCCAGTACTTC.

There are a few counts of this clone. The chain has TRBV28 and TRBJ1-1, with 7 bases lining up with TRBD1. CDR1 and CDR2 from the germline V gene are MDHEN and SYDVKM. Losses at the gene ends were 8 bases for V and 7 bases for J; bases not matched to a gene: 13. This CDR3 region has 14 residues. CDR3 in amino acids: CASRKGAIMLEAFF. Here the CDR3 DNA reads TGTGCCAGCCGAAAGGGGGCGATTATGCTTGAAGCTTTCTTT.

This sequence joins TRBV29-1 and TRBJ2-7; TRBD1 agrees at 8 bases. Germline V gene data show CDR1 as SQVTM and CDR2 as ANQGSEA. This CDR3 contains 13 residues. The V segment lost 5 bases and the J segment 3 bases; nucleotides outside the gene matches: 6. CDR3 in amino acids: CSVMTGDNYEQYF. CDR3 coding DNA: TGCAGCGTTATGACAGGGGACAACTACGAGCAGTACTTC.

This clone was observed once. The V gene is TRBV7-9, the J gene TRBJ2-7, with D possibly being TRBD1 or TRBD2 (5 bases each). V lost 5 bases, J lost 1 base, and 15 bases lay in between. The CDR3 is 15 residues long. Germline lookup yields CDR1 SEHNR and CDR2 FQNEAQ (reference sequence). CDR3 loop: CASSPILGPSYEQYF. The CDR3 DNA sequence: TGTGCCAGCAGCCCCATTCTGGGACCATCCTACGAGCAGTACTTC.

The J gene is TRBJ1-2, the V gene TRBV2; possible D gene TRBD1, 5 bases. The CDR3 loop spans 15 amino acids. Trimming cost V 0 bases and J 1 base, with 9 bases left between them. CDR1 is SNHLY and CDR2 is FYNNEI in the germline V gene. The CDR3: CASSEAWDFNYGYTF. CDR3 in DNA: TGTGCCAGCAGTGAAGCCTGGGACTTTAACTATGGCTACACCTTC.

CDR3 region: CASSLWEGEQYF. In DNA form, the CDR3 reads TGTGCCAGCAGTTTATGGGAAGGGGAGCAGTACTTC. The chain combines TRBV27 with TRBJ2-7; D gene uncertain. The germline V gene encodes CDR1 MNHEY and CDR2 SMNVEV (reference sequence). Trimming took 1 base from V and 7 from J, leaving 8 bases between them. The CDR3 length is 12 residues.

The genes are TRBV7-9 and TRBJ2-1, with 11 bases that match TRBD2. Germline CDR1 and CDR2: SEHNR and FQNEAQ (reference sequence). V lost 6 bases, J lost 3 bases, and 4 bases stayed unmatched. The CDR3 extends over 15 amino acids. CDR3 sequence (DNA): TGTGCCAGCAGGGGTCTAGCGGGAGGCTACAATGAGCAGTTCTTC. This translates into CASRGLAGGYNEQFF.

CDR3 nucleotide sequence: TGTGCCACCACTCCCGGCGGGTCTAGCACAGATACGCAGTATTTT. It specifies CATTPGGSSTDTQYF. The gene calls are TRBV2 and TRBJ2-3; D might be TRBD2 (5 bases). The germline V gene has CDR1 SNHLY and CDR2 FYNNEI. This CDR3 is built from 15 residues. V lost 10 bases to trimming and J lost 0 bases, with 17 bases between them.

The chain links TRBV10-3 to TRBJ1-6, with 9 bases matching TRBD1. Germline assignment: CDR1 ENHRY and CDR2 SYGVKD. The V segment lost 3 bases and the J segment 2 bases; nucleotides outside the gene matches: 5. This CDR3 is built from 17 residues. The CDR3 DNA sequence: TGTGCCATCAGTGACGACCGGGACAGGGCCTATAATTCACCCCTCCACTTT. Encoded protein: CAISDDRDRAYNSPLHF.

This chain uses TRBV7-6 with TRBJ2-1; D is unresolved. Germline V gene data show CDR1 as SGHVS and CDR2 as FNYEAQ. V lost 0 bases to trimming and J lost 6 bases, with 6 bases between them. This CDR3 region has 13 residues. The CDR3 is CASSLAVLNEQFF. CDR3 in DNA: TGTGCCAGCAGCTTAGCGGTCCTCAATGAGCAGTTCTTC.

The V call is TRBV19, the J call TRBJ2-7, with a tentative D call TRBD2 (6 bases). This CDR3 contains 15 residues. V lost 3 bases and J lost 2, with 14 bases in between. Germline V gene sequence: CDR1 LNHDA, CDR2 SQIVND (reference sequence). The CDR3 DNA reads as TGTGCCAGTAGTATGGTCGGCGGGAACCCCTACGAGCAGTACTTC. It yields the protein CASSMVGGNPYEQYF.

J is TRBJ2-7 and V is TRBV5-4; 9 bases are shared with TRBD1. This CDR3 comprises 15 residues. V was clipped by 0 bases and J by 2 bases; unmatched bases: 3. CDR1 and CDR2 (germline): SGHNT, YYREEE (reference sequence). The DNA of the CDR3 is TGTGCCAGCAGCTTGGAGGGGACAGGGCCCTACGAGCAGTACTTC. This sequence encodes CASSLEGTGPYEQYF.

The rearrangement links TRBV5-6 to TRBJ2-7, with D uncertain. Germline V gene sequence: CDR1 SGHDT, CDR2 YYEEEE. This CDR3 spans 15 amino acids. V was pared by 1 base and J by 0 bases, with 11 bases between. DNA for the CDR3: TGTGCCAGCAGCTTGAACACCTTTAACTCCTACGAGCAGTACTTC. This codes for CASSLNTFNSYEQYF. Full variable domain (remainder filled in from reference TRBV5-6 and TRBJ2-7): DAGVTQSPTHLIKTRGQQVTLRCSPKSGHDTVSWYQQALGQGPQFIFQYYEEEERQRGNFPDRFSGHQFPNYSSELNVNALLLGDSALYLCASSLNTFNSYEQYFGPGTRLTVT.

The V call is TRBV2, the J call TRBJ1-2; no reliable D call. CDR1 and CDR2 (germline): SNHLY, FYNNEI. The CDR3 runs 10 residues. V was pared by 1 base and J by 7 bases, with 1 base between. The CDR3 sequence is CASSEGGYTF. The CDR3 DNA sequence: TGTGCCAGCAGTGAAGGTGGCTACACCTTC.

This chain joins TRBV6-1 and TRBJ2-1; D is perhaps TRBD2 (6 bases). Between the trimmed V and J ends, which lost 6 bases and 6 bases, there was a span of 18 bases. Per the germline V gene, CDR1 is MNHNS and CDR2 is SASEGT. The CDR3 has 15 amino acids. This CDR3 reads CASREGPLGGNEQFF. For the CDR3, the DNA is TGTGCCAGCAGGGAGGGACCCCTGGGGGGCAATGAGCAGTTCTTC.

The chain recombines TRBV9 with TRBJ2-7, with D unresolved. This CDR3 comprises 14 residues. The germline V and J ends were trimmed by 0 bases and 1 base, with 8 bases remaining between them. Per the germline V gene, CDR1 is SGDLS and CDR2 is YYNGEE. CDR3 nucleotide sequence: TGTGCCAGCAGCGTAGGGGTCCCATCCTACGAGCAGTACTTC. Protein sequence: CASSVGVPSYEQYF.

This clone was detected many times. The chain links TRBV5-8 to TRBJ1-5; a possible D gene is TRBD1 (6 bases). The CDR3 contains 14 residues. The germline V gene has CDR1 SGHTS and CDR2 YDEGEE. V was trimmed by 5 bases and J by 2 bases, leaving 11 bases between them. CDR3 region: CASRGQMRNQPQHF. The CDR3, as DNA: TGTGCCAGCAGAGGACAGATGCGCAATCAGCCCCAGCATTTT.

In regard to this clone: Other nucleotide sequences from this sample produce the same CDR3. This sequence joins TRBV19 and TRBJ1-5, with 7 bases matching TRBD1. V gave up 4 bases and J gave up 0 bases; unmatched junction bases: 3. CDR1 and CDR2 from the germline V gene are LNHDA and SQIVND (reference sequence). The CDR3 has 15 residues. CDR3 sequence (DNA): TGTGCCAGTAGTACCGGGACAGCTAGCAATCAGCCCCAGCATTTT. It codes for CASSTGTASNQPQHF.

This chain joins TRBV29-1 and TRBJ2-5; TRBD2 matches at 8 bases. Germline V gene lookup returns CDR1 SQVTM and CDR2 ANQGSEA. J was trimmed by 5 bases and V by 3 bases; bases with no gene match: 17. This CDR3 has 17 residues. CDR3 DNA sequence: TGCAGCGTTGAGCCTCGTTTAGCGGGAAAGTGGCGGGAGACCCAGTACTTC. Amino acids: CSVEPRLAGKWRETQYF.

The gene calls are TRBV5-4 and TRBJ2-3, with D maybe TRBD1 (5 bases). Germline V lookup: CDR1 SGHNT, CDR2 YYREEE (reference sequence). The CDR3 loop spans 14 amino acids. V lost 3 bases and J lost 3, with 11 bases in between. The DNA of the CDR3 is TGTGCCAGCAGCTCAGGGTTGGGAACAGATACGCAGTATTTT. Translated: CASSSGLGTDTQYF.

This sequence joins TRBV7-3 and TRBJ2-1, with D perhaps TRBD1 or TRBD2 (5 bases each). The CDR3 totals 14 residues. V was pared by 2 bases and J by 5 bases, with 10 bases between. CDR1 and CDR2 (germline): SGHTA, FQGTGA. DNA for the CDR3: TGTGCCAGCAGCTTAGGGACGAATGACAATGAGCAGTTCTTC. It encodes CASSLGTNDNEQFF.